This T cell receptor (beta chain) is drawn from a study of T cells in Graves' hyperthyroidism and ophthalmopathy. Study-wide points: Most thyroid clonotypes expanded above 0.001 appeared in blood too. Ophthalmopathy prediction by the model preceded onset by a median about 6.5 months.

This clonotype was found many times. Antigen specificity is unknown. Inclusion characteristics of ophthalmopathy patients comprised a Clinical Activity Score of at least 3, a NOSPECS grade of at least 4, and duration under 3 months. What was amplified from RNA transcripts were TCR beta CDR3 regions. The TCR CDR3 was amplified in a first-round RT-PCR using the HTBI primer set. Via MiXCR, TCRdb re-called the multiplex PCR reads, giving one row per CDR3 protein. The profile shows 600,000 or so distinct CDR3 sequences, roughly 15% of them singletons. V shed 4 bases, J shed 0 bases, and the junction held 2 bases outside the gene matches. The CDR3 is 14 amino acids.

The sequenced material came from blood. The gene calls are TRBV12-3 or TRBV12-4 and TRBJ2-7, with 8 bases that match TRBD2. The TCR originated in a woman between 50 and 59 years old with Graves' ophthalmopathy. The CDR3 DNA reads TGTGCCAGCAGTTCGGGACTAGTCTCCTACGAGCAGTACTTC. Its protein is CASSSGLVSYEQYF.